These 20 T cell receptor beta chains originate from one sample sequenced in a study of blood T cell repertoires in COVID-19. Sequencing used immunoSEQ multiplex PCR; TCRdb keeps in-frame clones, though not all of them. The profile shows about 170,000 clones, roughly 88% of them singletons. Sequenced material: peripheral blood. These receptors were obtained from a man aged 55 to 70 who had recovered from COVID-19.

This rearrangement joins TRBV30 to TRBJ1-6; D is undetermined. CDR1 is GTSNPN, CDR2 SVGIG, per germline (reference sequence). There are 15 residues in the CDR3. The germline V and J ends were trimmed by 1 base and 9 bases, with 16 bases remaining between them. The CDR3 coding sequence is TGTGCCTGGAGTGACACCCCACGGAGGAGTTCACCCCTCCACTTT. This codes for CAWSDTPRRSSPLHF.

There are a few counts of this clone. CDR3 coding DNA: TGTGCCAGCAGCGTCGCTAGTTCCGCGCTCTACGAGCAGTACTTC. Protein product: CASSVASSALYEQYF. The V gene is TRBV7-9, the J gene TRBJ2-7; no reliable D call. V was pared by 5 bases and J by 3 bases, with 17 bases between. CDR1 and CDR2 from the germline V gene are SEHNR and FQNEAQ (reference sequence). This CDR3 has 15 residues.

This chain connects TRBV5-1 to TRBJ2-3; D unresolved. The CDR3 totals 14 residues. CDR1 SGHRS and CDR2 YFSETQ come from the germline V gene. The V gene lost 7 bases and the J gene lost 2 bases, with 14 bases spanning the gap. The DNA of the CDR3 is TGCGCCAGCTCGGAGTCATCCCCCACAGATACGCAGTATTTT. Translating gives CASSESSPTDTQYF.

This chain links TRBV15 with TRBJ1-1, with D unclear. The germline V gene has CDR1 LNHNV and CDR2 YYDKDF (reference sequence). Between the trimmed V and J ends, which lost 0 bases and 1 base, there was a span of 9 bases. CDR3 length: 15 amino acids. This CDR3 is CATSRDITGNTEAFF. CDR3 nucleotides: TGTGCCACCAGCAGAGATATAACGGGGAACACTGAAGCTTTCTTT.

The chain links TRBV6-1 to TRBJ1-1; unclear D gene. The CDR3 totals 17 residues. The ends were cut back, 4 bases at V and 3 bases at J, with 21 bases in the middle. The germline V gene has CDR1 MNHNS and CDR2 SASEGT. The CDR3 spells CASSALGVGDGDTEAFF. In DNA, the CDR3 is TGTGCCAGCAGTGCCCTAGGCGTCGGGGATGGGGACACTGAAGCTTTCTTT.

The chain combines TRBV6-2 or TRBV6-3 with TRBJ2-2, with D possibly being TRBD2 (5 bases). Germline lookup yields CDR1 MNHEY and CDR2 SVGEGT. The CDR3 totals 15 residues. Trimming stripped 2 bases from V and 5 bases from J, with 12 bases between. CDR3 DNA: TGTGCCAGCAGTTACGATGGACTTGGAACCGGGGAGCTGTTTTTT. Amino acid sequence: CASSYDGLGTGELFF.

The table lists this clone with a count of one. The chain couples TRBV5-4 to TRBJ2-7; 8 nucleotides agree with TRBD1. J lost 5 bases, V lost 2 bases, and 6 bases had no gene match. This CDR3 spans 14 amino acids. The germline gives CDR1 SGHNT, CDR2 YYREEE (reference sequence). CDR3 sequence: CASSFQGAGDEQYF. The CDR3 coding sequence is TGTGCCAGCAGCTTCCAGGGGGCAGGGGACGAGCAGTACTTC.

J is TRBJ1-1 and V is TRBV13; tentative D call: TRBD1 (6 bases). Trimming took off 5 bases at V and 5 bases at J, with 18 bases between the two ends. CDR3 size: 15 residues. Germline loops: CDR1 PRHDT, CDR2 FYEKMQ (reference sequence). Written as DNA, the CDR3 is TGTGCCAGCAGCCCCTCCCCACAGGGTGGTACTGAAGCTTTCTTT. It encodes CASSPSPQGGTEAFF.

This chain uses TRBV14 with TRBJ2-3, with TRBD2 identical over 13 bases. Germline values: CDR1 SGHDN, CDR2 FVKESK. The CDR3 contains 15 residues. V dropped 5 bases and J dropped 4; count of bases not matched to a gene: 3. The CDR3 loop is CASSKTSGGPDTQYF. CDR3 sequence (DNA): TGTGCCAGCAGCAAGACTAGCGGGGGGCCAGATACGCAGTATTTT.

This chain links TRBV30 with TRBJ1-1, with TRBD1 identical over 7 bases. Germline V lookup: CDR1 GTSNPN, CDR2 SVGIG (reference sequence). The length of the CDR3 is 13 residues. With V trimmed by 4 bases and J by 2 bases, 4 bases remained unmatched. The CDR3 nucleotides are TGTGCCTGGACAGGGGGGTATAACACTGAAGCTTTCTTT. Its protein product is CAWTGGYNTEAFF.

The V gene is TRBV7-9, the J gene TRBJ1-1; perhaps TRBD1 as D (6 bases). V lost 7 bases to trimming and J lost 1 base, with 19 bases between them. The CDR3 consists of 16 residues. Germline lookup yields CDR1 SEHNR and CDR2 FQNEAQ (reference sequence). CDR3 coding DNA: TGTGCCAGCAACTTCGGGCAGGGGAGGGAGAACACTGAAGCTTTCTTT. It translates to CASNFGQGRENTEAFF.

The rearrangement links TRBV5-1 to TRBJ2-1, with D perhaps matching TRBD1 (5 bases). The CDR3 covers 13 residues. Trimming pared 0 bases from V and 10 bases from J, leaving 11 bases between. Germline values: CDR1 SGHRS, CDR2 YFSETQ. This CDR3 reads CASSLEGDGEQFF. The DNA for the CDR3 is TGCGCCAGCAGCTTGGAAGGGGATGGGGAGCAGTTCTTC. The whole variable domain, remainder taken from reference TRBV5-1 and TRBJ2-1, is KAGVTQTPRYLIKTRGQQVTLSCSPISGHRSVSWYQQTPGQGLQFLFEYFSETQRNKGNFPGRFSGRQFSNSRSEMNVSTLELGDSALYLCASSLEGDGEQFFGPGTRLTVL.

The chain uses TRBV5-1 and TRBJ1-4; TRBD1 might be the D (6 bases). Trimming removed 4 bases at V and 8 bases at J, with 12 bases between. This CDR3 spans 13 amino acids. Germline CDR1 SGHRS, CDR2 YFSETQ. The CDR3 sequence: CASSMGQGEKLFF. In DNA form, the CDR3 reads TGCGCCAGCAGCATGGGACAAGGAGAAAAACTGTTTTTT.

The chain links TRBV5-1 to TRBJ2-5; possible D gene TRBD1, 5 bases. V dropped 5 bases and J dropped 1 base, with 12 bases sitting between them. The CDR3 length is 14 residues. CDR1 and CDR2 (germline): SGHRS, YFSETQ. CDR3 bases: TGCGCCAGCAGGGAGACGACAGCCCAAGAGACCCAGTACTTC. This sequence encodes CASRETTAQETQYF.

This chain joins TRBV7-9 and TRBJ1-1; D might be TRBD1 (6 bases). This CDR3 comprises 15 residues. CDR1 SEHNR and CDR2 FQNEAQ come from the germline V gene (reference sequence). V was trimmed by 5 bases and J by 1 base, leaving 14 bases between them. CDR3 nucleotides: TGTGCCAGCAGCATTAGGGGGTTGGGGAACACTGAAGCTTTCTTT. Translation gives CASSIRGLGNTEAFF.

This chain uses TRBV7-2 with TRBJ2-7, with a possible D match to TRBD1 (5 bases). The germline V and J ends were trimmed by 5 bases and 1 base, with 15 bases remaining between them. Germline CDR1 is SGHTA and CDR2 is FQGNSA. This CDR3 has 15 residues. The CDR3 region is CASSPAGHGSYEQYF. The CDR3 nucleotides read TGTGCCAGCAGCCCCGCAGGGCACGGATCCTACGAGCAGTACTTC.

The genes are TRBV28 and TRBJ1-1; 9 bases match TRBD1. The CDR3 runs 16 residues. V was clipped by 10 bases and J by 6 bases; unmatched bases: 18. Germline V lookup: CDR1 MDHEN, CDR2 SYDVKM. The CDR3 sequence is CATNPGTGSSRAEAFF. CDR3 coding DNA: TGTGCCACTAACCCCGGGACAGGGAGTTCCAGAGCTGAAGCTTTCTTT.

The rearrangement uses TRBV19 and TRBJ2-1; D might be TRBD1 (7 bases). Trimming pared 8 bases from V and 7 bases from J, leaving 21 bases between. The CDR3 length is 15 residues. Per germline, CDR1 LNHDA and CDR2 SQIVND (reference sequence). CDR3: CASGKGGQILNEQFF. The CDR3 coding sequence is TGTGCCAGTGGAAAGGGGGGACAGATCCTAAATGAGCAGTTCTTC. Complete variable domain (other parts from reference TRBV19 and TRBJ2-1): DGGITQSPKYLFRKEGQNVTLSCEQNLNHDAMYWYRQDPGQGLRLIYYSQIVNDFQKGDIAEGYSVSREKKESFPLTVTSAQKNPTAFYLCASGKGGQILNEQFFGPGTRLTVL.

The chain recombines TRBV9 with TRBJ2-5; TRBD2 agrees at 10 bases. J lost 3 bases, V lost 0 bases, and 2 bases had no gene match. Germline CDR1 and CDR2: SGDLS and YYNGEE. This CDR3 has 15 amino acids. The CDR3 loop reads CASSVAGTSEETQYF. In DNA form, the CDR3 reads TGTGCCAGCAGCGTAGCCGGGACTAGCGAAGAGACCCAGTACTTC.

This clone appeared a single time. The J gene is TRBJ2-6, the V gene TRBV18, with D possibly TRBD1 on 5 matching bases. CDR1 is KGHSH, CDR2 LQKENI, per germline. V dropped 3 bases and J dropped 1 base, with 13 bases sitting between them. CDR3 size: 17 residues. The CDR3 here is CASSPRTHTSGANVLTF. CDR3 DNA: TGTGCCAGCTCACCGAGGACACATACGTCTGGGGCCAACGTCCTGACTTTC.